Listed below are T cell receptor beta chains from one sample, sequenced in a study of beta chain features in type 1 diabetes. Clones were sequenced by immunoSEQ multiplex PCR, and TCRdb holds only the in-frame ones, with some missing. The sample records about 330,000 clones, roughly 11% being singletons. Sequences were obtained from naive CD4+ T cells from blood. The receptors originated from a woman under 40 in good health. Both conserved end residues are part of each CDR3. D genes are given only for firm matches. Size values are once, few and many counts, or a class for expanded clones, and some rows have none.

j_call v_call d_call clone_size cdr3_nt cdr3_aa
TRBJ1-2 TRBV6-5 NA NA TGTGCCAGCAGTTATGGGTCCTGGAGAATCTACGGCTACACCTTC CASSYGSWRIYGYTF
TRBJ1-5 TRBV28 TRBD1 few TGTGCCAGCAGCGCCCGTGGGCAGGGGGTTAGCAATCAGCCCCAGCATTTT CASSARGQGVSNQPQHF
TRBJ1-1 TRBV5-1 TRBD1 NA TGCGCCAGCAGCTCCCGGGACAGGGCGATGAACACTGAAGCTTTCTTT CASSSRDRAMNTEAFF
TRBJ2-2 TRBV7-3 NA NA TGTGCCAGCAGCCCCACAGGGAACACCGGGGAGCTGTTTTTT CASSPTGNTGELFF
TRBJ1-4 TRBV2 NA few TGTGCCAGCACTCAGACAGAGACAACTAATGAAAAACTGTTTTTT CASTQTETTNEKLFF
TRBJ1-4 TRBV29-1 NA NA TGCAGCGTTTCATCCCCAACTAATGAAAAACTGTTTTTT CSVSSPTNEKLFF
TRBJ1-2 TRBV18 NA NA TGTGCCAGCTCCCTCGGACAGCCCTCCCTTGGTGGCTACACCTTC CASSLGQPSLGGYTF
TRBJ1-3 TRBV23-1 NA NA TGCGCCAGCAGTCAAATTTGCACAGGCTCTGGAAACACCATATATTTT CASSQICTGSGNTIYF
TRBJ2-2 TRBV5-1 NA NA TGCGCCAGCAGCCCACCAACAGGGAGTGGCACCGGGGAGCTGTTTTTT CASSPPTGSGTGELFF
TRBJ2-1 TRBV19 TRBD2 NA TGTGCCAGTAGTATCGGACTAGCGGGCGGCAATGAGCAGTTCTTC CASSIGLAGGNEQFF
TRBJ2-5 TRBV7-9 TRBD1 NA TGTGCCAGCCTTACGTGGACAGGGTCTATTTCCAGGGAGACCCAGTACTTC CASLTWTGSISRETQYF
TRBJ2-1 TRBV28 TRBD2 NA TGTGCCAGCAACATTGGAGCGGGGACCTACAATGAGCAGTTCTTC CASNIGAGTYNEQFF
TRBJ2-3 TRBV28 TRBD2 few TGTGCCAGCAGGGGAGCGGGAGCAAACACAGATACGCAGTATTTT CASRGAGANTDTQYF
TRBJ1-1 TRBV20-1 NA NA TGCAGTGCCCATAGAGAAACTGAAGCTTTCTTT CSAHRETEAFF
TRBJ2-1 TRBV14 TRBD2 NA TGTGCCAGCAGCCAACTAGCGGGAGTACGCGATGAGCAGTTCTTC CASSQLAGVRDEQFF
TRBJ2-1 TRBV6-5 TRBD1 few TGTGCCAGCAGAATCACAGGGGGCGATCGGCATGAGCAGTTCTTC CASRITGGDRHEQFF
TRBJ2-7 TRBV5-4 TRBD2 NA TGTGCCAGCAGCCTACGACTAGCGGGAGCCGGGGAGCAGTACTTC CASSLRLAGAGEQYF
TRBJ2-2 TRBV9 TRBD2 few TGTGCCAGCAGACCAACTAGCGGGAGCCCCGGGGAGCTGTTTTTT CASRPTSGSPGELFF
TRBJ1-3 TRBV4-3 NA NA TGCGCCAGCAGCCAAGAGCCGGCAGGGAACGGAAACACCATATATTTT CASSQEPAGNGNTIYF
TRBJ1-2 TRBV4-2 NA few TGTGCCAGCAGCCAATCCGGGACATATTATGGCTACACCTTC CASSQSGTYYGYTF
TRBJ1-5 TRBV5-8 NA NA TGTGCCAGCAGCTTGCAGGGGAATCAGCCCCAGCATTTT CASSLQGNQPQHF
TRBJ2-1 TRBV4-2 TRBD2 few TGTGCCAGCAGCCAAGATCAAGCGGGACCTGAAACGAGCTCCTACAATGAGCAGTTCTTC CASSQDQAGPETSSYNEQFF
TRBJ1-1 TRBV19 NA NA TGTGCCAGTAGTATTAAGGGGCAGAGGATCACTGAAGCTTTCTTT CASSIKGQRITEAFF
TRBJ2-1 TRBV9 TRBD2 few TGTGCCAGCAGCGTAGAATGGACTAGCGGGAGAGGAGATTACAACGATGAGCAGTTCTTC CASSVEWTSGRGDYNDEQFF
TRBJ1-5 TRBV4-3 NA few TGCGCCAGCAGCCAAGATCCCCGGGGGGATAGCAATCAGCCCCAGCATTTT CASSQDPRGDSNQPQHF
TRBJ1-5 TRBV6-6 NA NA TGTGCCAGCAGTTACGGGGAGAGCAATCAGCCCCAGCATTTT CASSYGESNQPQHF
TRBJ2-4 TRBV5-4 NA few TGTGCCAGCAGGGACAGTGGAAACATTCAGTACTTC CASRDSGNIQYF
TRBJ2-7 TRBV29-1 TRBD2 NA TGCAGCGTTGAAGGTGTGAGCGGGAGGGGTTACGAGCAGTACTTC CSVEGVSGRGYEQYF
TRBJ2-5 TRBV4-3 NA NA TGCGCCAGCAGCCAAGAATTAGGGGTTCGGCAGTACTTC CASSQELGVRQYF
TRBJ2-1 TRBV5-1 NA few TGCGCCAGCAGCTGGGCAGCGGATGAGCAGTTCTTC CASSWAADEQFF
TRBJ2-5 TRBV5-4 TRBD2 few TGTGCCAGCAGCCCGGGACTAGCGGGAGCGTCGTCCCAGTACTTC CASSPGLAGASSQYF
TRBJ2-3 TRBV28 TRBD2 NA TGTGCCAGCGGAGCGGGAAGAGATACGCAGTATTTT CASGAGRDTQYF
TRBJ1-2 TRBV5-1 NA few TGCGCCAGCAGCTTGGAAGGGGTCCAGGGAGGCTACACCTTC CASSLEGVQGGYTF
TRBJ2-2 TRBV11-2 NA few TGTGCCAGCAGCTCGCGATGGGGAGACACCGGGGAGCTGTTTTTT CASSSRWGDTGELFF
TRBJ2-1 TRBV19 NA few TGTGCCAGTAGTATAACAGGACGGAATGAGCAGTTCTTC CASSITGRNEQFF
TRBJ1-4 TRBV11-2 NA few TGTGCCAGCAGCTTAGCATCGGCAACTAATGAAAAACTGTTTTTT CASSLASATNEKLFF
TRBJ2-1 TRBV30 NA few TGTGCCTGGAGTGTACTGGTGGGGAGCTCCTACAATGAGCAGTTCTTC CAWSVLVGSSYNEQFF
TRBJ2-1 TRBV7-2 TRBD1 few TGTGCCAGCAGACTGACAGGGTCCTACAATGAGCAGTTCTTC CASRLTGSYNEQFF
TRBJ2-1 TRBV9 NA NA TGTGCCAGCAGCGTAGATGAGGGAGGCTACTATGAGCAGTTCTTC CASSVDEGGYYEQFF
TRBJ2-7 TRBV5-6 TRBD1 NA TGTGCCAGCAGCTTGGTTTGGGACAGGGGATCCTACGAGCAGTACTTC CASSLVWDRGSYEQYF
TRBJ2-5 TRBV6-5 NA few TGTGCCAACCAAGCGGAGTACCAAGAGACCCAGTACTTC CANQAEYQETQYF
TRBJ1-2 TRBV6-6 TRBD1 few TGTGCCAGCAGCAGGGGGGAAGGCTATGGCTACACCTTC CASSRGEGYGYTF
TRBJ2-7 TRBV7-2 NA NA TGTGCCAGCAGCCCACTTCCGTCGGGCGAGCAGTACTTC CASSPLPSGEQYF
TRBJ1-1 TRBV18 TRBD1 NA TGTGCCAGCTCACCTCCCCGGGACAGGATGAACACTGAAGCTTTCTTT CASSPPRDRMNTEAFF
TRBJ2-5 TRBV4-2 NA NA TGTGCCAGCAGCCATGAAAGTAGCGGTCAAGAGACCCAGTACTTC CASSHESSGQETQYF
TRBJ2-7 TRBV9 TRBD2 few TGTGCCAGCAGCGTAGATGCGGCTAGCGGACTACCCTACGAGCAGTACTTC CASSVDAASGLPYEQYF
TRBJ1-5 TRBV5-6 NA NA TGTGCCAGCAGCCTTGCGGGGCGTAGCAATCAGCCCCAGCATTTT CASSLAGRSNQPQHF
TRBJ2-1 TRBV5-1 TRBD2 few TGCGCCAGCAGCGATCTAGCGGGAGGGGGATACAATGAGCAGTTCTTC CASSDLAGGGYNEQFF
TRBJ2-5 TRBV7-3 TRBD2 NA TGTGCCAGCAGCTTATTGGTTGTGGCTAGCGGGAGGGAAGAGACCCAGTACTTC CASSLLVVASGREETQYF
TRBJ2-7 TRBV28 TRBD1 NA TGTGCCAGCAGTTTTAATCGGGACAGGGGATGGCAGTACTTC CASSFNRDRGWQYF
TRBJ2-1 TRBV2 TRBD2 NA TGTGCCAGCATCGCCCTAGCGGGAGGGCCATACAATGAGCAGTTCTTC CASIALAGGPYNEQFF
TRBJ2-2 TRBV7-3 TRBD2 few TGTGCCAGCAGTTTCGGGGGGTTGAACACCGGGGAGCTGTTTTTT CASSFGGLNTGELFF
TRBJ2-1 TRBV5-4 NA few TGTGCCAGCAGCTTATCCGGGGAGCAGTTCTTC CASSLSGEQFF
TRBJ2-5 TRBV27 TRBD2 NA TGTGCCAGCAAGCCGGGTCCAGCGGGATTAGAGACCCAGTACTTC CASKPGPAGLETQYF
TRBJ2-3 TRBV29-1 NA few TGCAGCGCCCCCCTCGGCGGAGTTGGCACAGATACGCAGTATTTT CSAPLGGVGTDTQYF
TRBJ2-7 TRBV5-1 NA NA TGCGCCAGCAGCACGGGTAACCCACTCTACGAGCAGTACTTC CASSTGNPLYEQYF
TRBJ2-1 TRBV9 TRBD2 NA TGTGCCAGCAGCGTAGTCGCTAGCGGGAGGGGTGAGCAGTTCTTC CASSVVASGRGEQFF